Listed below are T cell receptor beta chains from one sample, sequenced in a study of blood T cell repertoires in COVID-19. Generated by immunoSEQ multiplex PCR, the TCRdb table keeps only in-frame clones and is missing some. The repertoire holds 75,000 to 100,000 clones, with over 70% as singletons. The sequencing input was peripheral blood. These receptors were collected from a woman older than 75 with acute or convalescent COVID-19. Each CDR3 is given with its conserved first and last residue. D genes are given only for firm matches. The size entry is marked missing in some rows and otherwise reads once, few, many or a size class.

V gene	J gene	D gene	clone size	CDR3 protein	CDR3 DNA
TRBV6-2/TRBV6-3	TRBJ1-2	-	-	CASSRETKPRDGYTF	TGTGCCAGCAGTAGAGAAACAAAACCACGGGATGGCTACACCTTC
TRBV6-5	TRBJ2-7	TRBD1	-	CASSPRTGGPYEQYF	TGTGCCAGCAGTCCCCGGACAGGGGGTCCCTACGAGCAGTACTTC
TRBV30	TRBJ2-1	TRBD2	-	CAWSVTRATWAGGPEQFF	TGTGCCTGGAGTGTGACCCGGGCAACGTGGGCGGGGGGGCCTGAGCAGTTCTTC
TRBV18	TRBJ1-5	TRBD1	-	CASSRTGGNQPQHF	TGTGCCAGCTCACGGACAGGGGGCAATCAGCCCCAGCATTTT
TRBV18	TRBJ1-2	-	-	CASSPPRTANYGYTF	TGTGCCAGCTCACCACCACGGACAGCCAACTATGGCTACACCTTC
TRBV27	TRBJ2-1	-	once	CASSLRLGKWNEQFF	TGTGCCAGCAGTTTACGACTAGGGAAATGGAATGAGCAGTTCTTC
TRBV15	TRBJ1-3	-	-	CATSRESRPGTGNTIYF	TGTGCCACCAGCAGAGAGTCCCGGCCGGGGACTGGAAACACCATATATTTT
TRBV24-1	TRBJ1-2	TRBD1	-	CATSDQGVGQGTYGYTF	TGTGCCACCAGTGATCAAGGTGTGGGACAGGGGACCTATGGCTACACCTTC
TRBV10-2	TRBJ1-1	TRBD1	-	CASSAPDRVSTEAFF	TGCGCCAGCAGTGCCCCCGACAGGGTAAGCACTGAAGCTTTCTTT
TRBV4-1	TRBJ2-3	-	-	CASSQAPGTGSTDTQYF	TGCGCCAGCAGCCAGGCTCCCGGGACTGGCAGCACAGATACGCAGTATTTT
TRBV9	TRBJ2-1	TRBD1	-	CASSLRTGGMNEQFF	TGTGCCAGCAGCCTCCGGACAGGGGGAATGAATGAGCAGTTCTTC
TRBV9	TRBJ1-2	-	once	CASSVGTAANYGYTF	TGTGCCAGCAGCGTAGGTACAGCCGCTAACTATGGCTACACCTTC
TRBV28	TRBJ2-2	-	-	CASSLTRGSGELFF	TGTGCCAGCAGTTTAACTCGAGGTTCCGGGGAGCTGTTTTTT